What follows are 8 T cell receptor beta chains derived from one specimen sequenced in a study of T cell responses to AZD1222 COVID-19 vaccine (dated by TCRdb to the early 2020s). Library preparation was by the immunoSEQ multiplex PCR assay. TCRdb took this table from immuneACCESS and kept in-frame rearrangements with V and J called. Such tables lack part of the clones; where checked against another copy, unresolved V genes explain under half of the gap, and the rest is unexplained. The sample data list 160,000 or so clones, and 85% to 95% of these were observed just once. Clones ranked in the top ten supply about 2.8% of the sample. The time point label for this specimen denotes: baseline before first vaccination. The sample was peripheral blood, taken on day 0 of AZD1222 vaccination. The source of these receptors is an adult in good health.

CDR3 in amino acids: CSARTKNIQYF. For the CDR3, the DNA is TGCAGTGCTCGGACTAAGAACATTCAGTACTTC. The J gene is TRBJ2-4, the V gene TRBV20-1; tentatively, D is TRBD2 (6 bases). Per germline, CDR1 DFQATT and CDR2 SNEGSKA (reference sequence). V was cut by 5 bases and J by 7 bases, with 9 bases left in between. The length of the CDR3 is 11 residues.

The V gene is TRBV30, the J gene TRBJ1-2; a possible D gene is TRBD1 (5 bases). The CDR3 contains 15 residues. The V end was cut by 0 bases, the J end by 2 bases, with 13 bases between. Germline V gene sequence: CDR1 GTSNPN, CDR2 SVGIG (reference sequence). For the CDR3, the DNA is TGTGCCTGGAGTGTTTTCGGGGGGTCGAACTATGGCTACACCTTC. Residues: CAWSVFGGSNYGYTF.

This chain connects TRBV7-9 to TRBJ2-5; TRBD2 matches at 8 bases. V shed 5 bases, J shed 5 bases, and the junction held 10 bases outside the gene matches. The CDR3 runs 15 residues. The V gene's germline CDR1 is SEHNR and CDR2 FQNEAQ (reference sequence). Written as DNA, the CDR3 is TGTGCCAGCAGCCCGGGGACTAGAGGTGACGAGACCCAGTACTTC. It is translated as CASSPGTRGDETQYF.

In its sample, this clone was seen a few times. The chain recombines TRBV6-5 with TRBJ1-1; 11 bases are shared with TRBD1. The CDR3 is made up of 12 amino acids. The germline V gene encodes CDR1 MNHEY and CDR2 SVGAGI. V was clipped by 9 bases and J by 7 bases; unmatched bases: 4. CDR3 residues: CASEGQGDEAFF. For the CDR3, the DNA is TGTGCCAGTGAGGGACAGGGGGATGAAGCTTTCTTT.

The gene calls are TRBV6-1 and TRBJ2-3; unclear D gene. The CDR3 is 13 amino acids. Germline-derived CDR1 and CDR2 are MNHNS and SASEGT. Between the trimmed V and J ends, which lost 1 base and 2 bases, there was a span of 4 bases. CDR3 residues: CASSEGATDTQYF. The CDR3 DNA is TGTGCCAGCAGTGAAGGTGCCACAGATACGCAGTATTTT.

The chain uses TRBV15 and TRBJ2-2; D remains ambiguous. The length of the CDR3 is 15 residues. CDR1 is LNHNV, CDR2 YYDKDF, per germline (reference sequence). The ends were cut back, 3 bases at V and 4 bases at J, with 12 bases in the middle. CDR3 sequence: CATSRETVITGELFF. In nucleotides, the CDR3 is TGTGCCACCAGCAGGGAGACGGTGATCACCGGGGAGCTGTTTTTT.

The chain links TRBV19 to TRBJ2-5, with 7 bases lining up with TRBD1. With V trimmed by 5 bases and J by 5 bases, 5 bases remained unmatched. The CDR3 is made up of 13 amino acids. Germline CDR1 reads LNHDA; CDR2 reads SQIVND (reference sequence). CDR3 coding DNA: TGTGCCAGTAGTGCTAACAGGGGTGAGACCCAGTACTTC. Translation gives CASSANRGETQYF.

J is TRBJ2-1 and V is TRBV11-2; TRBD2 matches 7 bases. The CDR3 spans 15 residues. V shed 4 bases, J shed 0 bases, and the junction held 3 bases outside the gene matches. Per the germline V gene, CDR1 is SGHAT and CDR2 is FQNNGV. The CDR3 is CASSSERDSYNEQFF. The CDR3 bases are TGTGCCAGCAGCTCAGAGCGGGACTCCTACAATGAGCAGTTCTTC.